This TCR beta chain was captured in a study of blood T cell repertoires in COVID-19. On the study more broadly: Sites in the United States, Italy and Spain provided acute and convalescent COVID-19 samples. T cells, B-cell-depleted T cells, or PBMCs supplied cDNA or gDNA.

Per the original data handling: It was from reference gene primer amplification that nucleated cell counts were estimated. Assay: immunoSEQ multiplex PCR; the TCRdb copy retains only in-frame clones and omits some. That table supplies the V and J calls and clone size; D and trimming were determined from the DNA. The sample carries about 260,000 clones, around 80% recorded once. With 4 bases removed from V and 5 bases from J, the gap between germline ends came to 15 bases. This CDR3 spans 15 amino acids. Germline CDR1 is LNHDA and CDR2 is SQIVND (reference sequence). The source of this sequence is a man in his 60s with acute or convalescent COVID-19. The rearrangement links TRBV19 to TRBJ1-5; tentatively, D is TRBD1 (6 bases). The sample was peripheral blood. The CDR3 is CASSTLTGPHQPQHF. CDR3 nucleotides: TGTGCCAGTAGTACCCTCACAGGGCCCCATCAGCCCCAGCATTTT. Based on the CDR3 plus reference TRBV19 and TRBJ1-5, the full variable domain is DGGITQSPKYLFRKEGQNVTLSCEQNLNHDAMYWYRQDPGQGLRLIYYSQIVNDFQKGDIAEGYSVSREKKESFPLTVTSAQKNPTAFYLCASSTLTGPHQPQHFGDGTRLSIL.